The text below deals with one TCR beta chain. This clone's antigen is unknown. Base qualities are not recorded, but no much larger clone differs from it by a single base. This sample was taken from a study of blood T cell repertoires in COVID-19 (TCRdb year 2020). Concerning the study at large: Samples covering the acute and convalescent phases of COVID-19 were provided by collaborators in the United States, Italy and Spain. Where available, HLA class I and class II types were taken from metadata supplied by the sample provider and were not determined by assay-based typing. The material from the prospective study consisted of cDNA or gDNA derived from T cells, B-cell-depleted T cells, or PBMCs. The repertoires were released in a freely available public database intended as a resource for research on the immune response to SARS-CoV-2. Nearly every sample came with metadata listing a de-identified subject ID, COVID-19 status, age in years and sex. Subjects who had been exposed to COVID-19, were actively infected with it, or had recovered from it provided the deeply sampled blood TCRbeta repertoires that made up the dataset. The samples were drawn from two sources: the first 160 participants of the ongoing ImmuneRACE study, and 1,254 subjects contributed by 6 global collaborators. Beyond this particular receptor, the publication reports: The quantity of clinical and demographic metadata differed by source and by participant and was supplied without curation.

TCRbeta CDR3 regions were amplified from genomic DNA using the immunoSEQ Assay, a bias-controlled multiplex PCR. The authors' pipeline ran thus. The number of nucleated cells in each sample was estimated by amplification of reference gene primers within the assay. To quantify the absolute abundance of each unique TCRbeta CDR3 rearrangement, sequence reads were collapsed and filtered. For each sample, productive Simpson clonality was calculated by taking the square root of Simpson's diversity index across productive rearrangements. Sourced from immuneACCESS, this table was stored by TCRdb with only in-frame sequences that have V and J called. A share of the clones is absent; for the studies checked, an unresolved V gene accounts for under half, and the remainder has no known explanation. V, J and clone size reflect that table, while D and trimming were determined from the DNA. In this sample the table shows roughly 270,000 clones, 85% of which occur a single time. The top ten clones comprise about 2.5% of the sample.

Enrolling through a virtual design, the prospective study's participants ranged in age from roughly 18 to 95 years and lived across 24 United States geographic areas. Cohort assignment in the prospective study relied on participant-reported clinical history from a screening survey and a study questionnaire. Recovered participants in ImmuneRACE Cohort 3 were defined as having two consecutive negative NP/OP PCR tests, clearance from a healthcare professional, or resolution of symptoms. In the prospective study, whole blood, serum and a nasopharyngeal or oropharyngeal swab were collected from each participant by mobile phlebotomists. Additional blood draws and questionnaires over an approximately 2-month period could optionally be provided by prospective study participants. Before DNA extraction, blood samples from the prospective study were shipped at room temperature or frozen. The CDR3 holds 17 amino acids from the cysteine to the phenylalanine. The kept DNA is CDR3 alone, 51 bases in frame from the first base. The germline V gene (reference sequence) provides CDR1 GTSNPN and CDR2 SVGIG. V is reduced by 3 bases and J by 0 bases, leaving a spacing of 18 bases between them.

Rearrangement joined TRBV30 to TRBJ1-5; there is no confident call for the D gene. Sequencing input: PBMCs or T cells enriched from blood (not recorded which). This TCR was sampled from a woman between 50 and 59 years old who had recovered from COVID-19. The DNA reads as follows: TGTGCCTGGAGCCCAGGTAGAGGGCCCTATAGCAATCAGCCCCAGCATTTT. It is translated as CAWSPGRGPYSNQPQHF.